The T cell receptor beta chain under discussion was sequenced for a study of T cell responses to AZD1222 COVID-19 vaccine. Study-wide points: Donors in the cohort were predominantly white British and more often female, and clonal diversity was possibly underestimated. Just a handful of people given AZD1222 tested seropositive at baseline. Dominant CD4 TCR responses targeted spike regions 160-218 and 743-854. Repertoires were collected only later (after the peak T cell response had occurred).

Germline-derived CDR1 and CDR2 are GTSNPN and SVGIG (reference sequence). The CDR3 totals 15 residues. Trimming cost V 3 bases and J 1 base, with 10 bases left between them. Comment on this clone: As yet, its antigen is unknown.

The table came from immunoSEQ multiplex PCR; TCRdb's copy has only in-frame clones and leaves some out. The sample has about 160,000 clones, roughly 94% seen once. The sequence was collected from an adult in good health. Sequenced here: peripheral blood, sampled on day 0 of MenACWY control vaccination. This sequence joins TRBV30 and TRBJ1-6; D possibly corresponds to TRBD1 (6 bases). The CDR3 DNA is TGTGCCTGGAGACAGGGCGGGTCCTATAATTCACCCCTCCACTTT. It encodes CAWRQGGSYNSPLHF.